A single sample gave rise to the 23 T cell receptor beta chains below, sequenced in a study of blood T cell repertoires in COVID-19. Sequenced by immunoSEQ multiplex PCR; TCRdb stores in-frame clones only, minus some. The repertoire includes over 200,000 clones, roughly nine tenths of them detected once, and 10% to 11% sits in the top ten. Sequencing was performed on PBMCs or T cells enriched from blood (not recorded which). These receptors came from a man aged 25 to 40 who had recovered from COVID-19.

CDR3 region: CASSVDLGNQPQHF. The CDR3 bases are TGTGCCAGCAGCGTAGACTTGGGCAATCAGCCCCAGCATTTT. The chain combines TRBV9 with TRBJ1-5; no firm D call. V was pared by 0 bases and J by 2 bases, with 6 bases between. The CDR3 covers 14 residues. The germline V gene encodes CDR1 SGDLS and CDR2 YYNGEE. The full variable domain, in which reference TRBV9 and TRBJ1-5 provide the parts outside the CDR3, is DSGVTQTPKHLITATGQRVTLRCSPRSGDLSVYWYQQSLDQGLQFLIQYYNGEERAKGNILERFSAQQFPDLHSELNLSSLELGDSALYFCASSVDLGNQPQHFGDGTRLSIL.

CDR3 sequence: CASSRGQGNTEAFF. In nucleotides, the CDR3 is TGCGCCAGCAGCCGCGGACAGGGGAACACTGAAGCTTTCTTT. The V call is TRBV4-1, the J call TRBJ1-1; TRBD1 matches at 8 bases. CDR3 length equals 14 residues. After removal of 4 bases from V and 1 base from J, the junction contained 2 bases not matched to a gene. Germline CDR1 MGHRA, CDR2 YSYEKL.

This clone was observed a handful of times. The chain carries TRBV15 and TRBJ2-5; tentatively, D is TRBD2 (6 bases). CDR1 is LNHNV, CDR2 YYDKDF, per germline (reference sequence). The CDR3 sequence is 15 residues long. Deletions cut 3 bases from V and 1 base from J, with 12 bases between. The CDR3 DNA follows: TGTGCCACCAGCAGGCCGCCGGGACTCCAAGAGACCCAGTACTTC. Translating it yields CATSRPPGLQETQYF. Using reference TRBV15 and TRBJ2-5 for the parts outside the CDR3, the full variable domain is DAMVIQNPRYQVTQFGKPVTLSCSQTLNHNVMYWYQQKSSQAPKLLFHYYDKDFNNEADTPDNFQSRRPNTSFCFLDIRSPGLGDTAMYLCATSRPPGLQETQYFGPGTRLLVL.

This rearrangement joins TRBV24-1 to TRBJ2-3; maybe TRBD2 (5 bases). V lost 5 bases, J lost 1 base, and 12 bases lay in between. This CDR3 has 15 amino acids. Germline-derived CDR1 and CDR2 are KGHDR and SFDVKD. As DNA, the CDR3 is TGTGCCACCAGTGTAGTGGTCGGGGGCACAGATACGCAGTATTTT. Its translation: CATSVVVGGTDTQYF.

This chain joins TRBV28 and TRBJ1-6; the match to TRBD1 covers 8 bases. V lost 2 bases, J lost 8 bases, and 8 bases stayed unmatched. Germline lookup yields CDR1 MDHEN and CDR2 SYDVKM. This CDR3 has 16 residues. CDR3 residues: CASSLAGGKIYSPLHF. In DNA, the CDR3 is TGTGCCAGCAGTTTAGCAGGGGGCAAAATTTATTCACCCCTCCACTTT.

The rearrangement joins TRBV19 to TRBJ1-1; D unclear. V lost 5 bases to trimming and J lost 6 bases, with 16 bases between them. Looked up from germline, CDR1 is LNHDA and CDR2 is SQIVND (reference sequence). This CDR3 is 14 amino acids long. DNA of the CDR3: TGTGCCAGTAGTCCCCCCCCCGGGTTCGCTGAAGCTTTCTTT. This codes for CASSPPPGFAEAFF.

J is TRBJ2-1 and V is TRBV2; 7 nucleotides align to TRBD1. Per the germline V gene, CDR1 is SNHLY and CDR2 is FYNNEI. The CDR3 length is 15 residues. J lost 3 bases, V lost 6 bases, and 8 bases had no gene match. CDR3 in DNA: TGTGCCAGCAGGCGAGGGACAGAGAACTACAATGAGCAGTTCTTC. As protein: CASRRGTENYNEQFF.

This clone was seen just once. This chain links TRBV18 with TRBJ2-3, with a weak D call TRBD1 (6 bases). The CDR3 consists of 15 residues. Trimming removed 5 bases from V and 7 bases from J, with 19 bases in between. Per germline, CDR1 KGHSH and CDR2 LQKENI. This CDR3 is CASSTTGRIINTQYF. CDR3 bases: TGTGCCAGCTCAACTACAGGGAGAATCATCAATACGCAGTATTTT.

V and J are TRBV7-9 and TRBJ1-1; a possible D gene is TRBD1 (6 bases). This CDR3 is 15 amino acids long. Germline loops: CDR1 SEHNR, CDR2 FQNEAQ (reference sequence). Trimming cost V 8 bases and J 3 bases, with 19 bases left between them. The CDR3 sequence: CASPQITGSDTEAFF. The CDR3 nucleotides read TGTGCCAGCCCCCAGATTACAGGGAGTGACACTGAAGCTTTCTTT.

This chain uses TRBV19 with TRBJ2-2, with D perhaps matching TRBD2 (6 bases). The CDR3 runs to 16 residues. Trimming removed 5 bases at V and 2 bases at J, with 15 bases between. Germline V lookup: CDR1 LNHDA, CDR2 SQIVND (reference sequence). The CDR3 reads CASSYRGSGNTGELFF. CDR3 nucleotide sequence: TGTGCCAGTAGTTACAGAGGTAGCGGCAACACCGGGGAGCTGTTTTTT.

The chain uses TRBV5-4 and TRBJ2-7; maybe TRBD1 (6 bases). V lost 2 bases, J lost 2 bases, and 8 bases lay in between. The CDR3 sequence is 13 residues long. Germline V lookup: CDR1 SGHNT, CDR2 YYREEE (reference sequence). The CDR3 sequence: CASSLTGTYEQYF. The CDR3 DNA reads TGTGCCAGCAGCTTAACAGGGACCTACGAGCAGTACTTC.

The gene calls are TRBV28 and TRBJ1-2, with 7 bases lining up with TRBD1. Looked up from germline, CDR1 is MDHEN and CDR2 is SYDVKM. Trimming at V came to 5 bases and at J to 8 bases, leaving 11 bases not matched to a gene. The CDR3 sequence is 14 residues long. The CDR3 region is CASSLRAQGEGYTF. In nucleotides, the CDR3 is TGTGCCAGCAGTCTTAGGGCGCAGGGGGAAGGCTACACCTTC.

V usage is TRBV5-1 and J usage is TRBJ2-2; D remains unclear. V was trimmed by 0 bases and J by 4 bases, leaving 4 bases between them. This CDR3 comprises 13 residues. Germline loops: CDR1 SGHRS, CDR2 YFSETQ. Here the CDR3 reads CASSLELTGELFF. The CDR3 DNA follows: TGCGCCAGCAGCTTGGAACTCACCGGGGAGCTGTTTTTT. Full variable domain (outside the CDR3, taken from reference TRBV5-1 and TRBJ2-2): KAGVTQTPRYLIKTRGQQVTLSCSPISGHRSVSWYQQTPGQGLQFLFEYFSETQRNKGNFPGRFSGRQFSNSRSEMNVSTLELGDSALYLCASSLELTGELFFGEGSRLTVL.

This clone was observed a few times. This sequence joins TRBV7-9 and TRBJ1-3, with 7 nucleotides matching TRBD1. Germline assignment: CDR1 SEHNR and CDR2 FQNEAQ (reference sequence). The CDR3 consists of 15 residues. J lost 2 bases, V lost 6 bases, and 7 bases had no gene match. The CDR3 spells CASRSTGETGNTIYF. Here the CDR3 DNA reads TGTGCCAGCAGATCCACAGGGGAGACTGGAAACACCATATATTTT. Full variable domain (outside the CDR3, taken from reference TRBV7-9 and TRBJ1-3): DTGVSQNPRHKITKRGQNVTFRCDPISEHNRLYWYRQTLGQGPEFLTYFQNEAQLEKSRLLSDRFSAERPKGSFSTLEIQRTEQGDSAMYLCASRSTGETGNTIYFGEGSWLTVV.

This clone was found once. This chain connects TRBV28 to TRBJ1-4; D is undetermined. Trimming left V 1 base short and J 0 bases short, with 6 bases between. Germline loops: CDR1 MDHEN, CDR2 SYDVKM. CDR3 length: 15 amino acids. CDR3 in amino acids: CASSLLAATNEKLFF. CDR3 nucleotide sequence: TGTGCCAGCAGTTTATTGGCAGCAACTAATGAAAAACTGTTTTTT.

This clone was found a few times. The rearrangement uses TRBV4-1 and TRBJ1-5; D is ambiguous. The CDR3 is made up of 18 amino acids. V was trimmed by 1 base and J by 1 base, leaving 17 bases between them. In germline, CDR1 is MGHRA, CDR2 YSYEKL. DNA of the CDR3: TGCGCCAGCAGCCAAGGTATCTTTTGGAGTGGAAGCAATCAGCCCCAGCATTTT. Encoded protein: CASSQGIFWSGSNQPQHF.

This clone occurred a few times. This chain joins TRBV5-4 and TRBJ1-1; TRBD1 is a possible D gene (5 bases). From germline, CDR1 is SGHNT and CDR2 YYREEE (reference sequence). The V gene lost 0 bases and the J gene lost 1 base, with 7 bases spanning the gap. The CDR3 totals 14 residues. CDR3 in amino acids: CASSLVQGNTEAFF. In DNA, the CDR3 is TGTGCCAGCAGCTTGGTTCAGGGGAACACTGAAGCTTTCTTT.

V gene TRBV3-1 (or the pseudogene TRBV3-2) combines with J gene TRBJ1-1; the D gene is possibly TRBD1 (6 bases). Per the germline V gene, CDR1 is LGHDT and CDR2 is YNNKEL (reference sequence). This CDR3 comprises 14 residues. V was cut by 4 bases and J by 1 base, with 10 bases left in between. This CDR3 reads CASSLQGRNTEAFF. In DNA form, the CDR3 reads TGTGCCAGCAGCCTACAGGGTCGGAACACTGAAGCTTTCTTT.

This clone came up a few times. The CDR3 DNA follows: TGTGCCAGCAGCTCGGGACAGTGGGTGCATTTT. Protein sequence: CASSSGQWVHF. The J gene is TRBJ1-5, the V gene TRBV28; 7 positions agree with TRBD1. V lost 6 bases to trimming and J lost 15 bases; unmatched junction nucleotides: 8. Looked up from germline, CDR1 is MDHEN and CDR2 is SYDVKM. The CDR3 is 11 residues long.

The V gene is TRBV5-1, the J gene TRBJ1-2; TRBD1 aligns across 7 bases. This CDR3 is 15 amino acids long. Germline values: CDR1 SGHRS, CDR2 YFSETQ. V shed 7 bases and J 8 bases; nucleotides not matched to a gene: 17. In DNA form, the CDR3 reads TGCGCCAGCGCATCAAGAGAGATGGACAGGCCAGGCTACACCTTC. Amino acid sequence: CASASREMDRPGYTF.

This clone was counted between two and nine times. The chain recombines TRBV2 with TRBJ1-1, with D unclear. Trimming left V 6 bases short and J 2 bases short, with 10 bases between. Germline lookup yields CDR1 SNHLY and CDR2 FYNNEI. The CDR3 has 13 amino acids. This CDR3 reads CASRAFPNTEAFF. As DNA, the CDR3 is TGTGCCAGCAGGGCCTTCCCCAACACTGAAGCTTTCTTT. The full variable domain, in which reference TRBV2 and TRBJ1-1 provide the parts outside the CDR3, is EPEVTQTPSHQVTQMGQEVILRCVPISNHLYFYWYRQILGQKVEFLVSFYNNEISEKSEIFDDQFSVERPDGSNFTLKIRSTKLEDSAMYFCASRAFPNTEAFFGQGTRLTVV.

The chain carries TRBV5-4 and TRBJ1-4, with D tentatively TRBD1 (5 bases). Germline V CDR1 and CDR2: SGHNT, YYREEE (reference sequence). CDR3 length: 15 residues. Trimming shortened V by 4 bases and J by 7 bases, and 17 bases separated the two germline ends. This CDR3 is CASSPQGQLSEKLFF. Written as DNA, the CDR3 is TGTGCCAGCAGCCCGCAGGGCCAACTAAGTGAAAAACTGTTTTTT. Full variable domain (rest looked up from reference TRBV5-4 and TRBJ1-4): ETGVTQSPTHLIKTRGQQVTLRCSSQSGHNTVSWYQQALGQGPQFIFQYYREEENGRGNFPPRFSGLQFPNYSSELNVNALELDDSALYLCASSPQGQLSEKLFFGSGTQLSVL.

The J gene is TRBJ1-2, the V gene TRBV14, with 10 bases aligning to TRBD1. The CDR3 spans 16 residues. J lost 7 bases, V lost 5 bases, and 13 bases had no gene match. CDR1 and CDR2 (germline): SGHDN, FVKESK. The DNA for the CDR3 is TGTGCCAGCAGCTTGCTGTTGGGACAGGGGAAGAGTGGCTACACCTTC. This translates into CASSLLLGQGKSGYTF.